These 20 T cell receptor beta chains came from one sample sequenced in a study of shared clonotypes between healthy human individuals (dated by TCRdb to 2019 to 2021). Library preparation employed the immunoSEQ multiplex PCR assay. This is the immuneACCESS table as TCRdb keeps it, with only in-frame sequences that have V and J called. A part of the clones is gone; compared with another copy, unresolved V genes explain less than half, and the rest is unexplained. Present in this sample are about 1.9 million clones, just over 90% of which were seen just once. Roughly 1.7% of the sample belongs to the ten largest clones. For the CD8 naive samples, CD45RO-negative cells were positively selected for CCR7, yielding a CD45RA+CCR7+ population from which TemRA cells were excluded. The sequenced sample consisted of naive CD8+ T cells from PBMCs. The meaning of the sample's cell subset or site label: CD45RA+CCR7+. These receptor sequences come from a man aged 18 to 30 in good health. Some clones in this sample may be carry-over from other donors' samples.

The chain is built from TRBV4-1 and TRBJ2-7; 7 bases fit TRBD2. V was clipped by 4 bases and J by 7 bases; unmatched bases: 10. The CDR3 length is 14 residues. The germline CDR1 and CDR2 sequences are MGHRA and YSYEKL. The chain's CDR3 is CASSLLGGPGEQYF. The CDR3 coding sequence is TGCGCCAGCAGCCTCCTGGGAGGGCCAGGGGAGCAGTACTTC.

The V and J genes are TRBV10-2 and TRBJ1-1, with TRBD1 identical over 8 bases. This CDR3 has 13 amino acids. Trimming removed 3 bases from V and 10 bases from J; junction bases left unmatched: 7. The germline V gene has CDR1 WSHSY and CDR2 SAAADI. CDR3 sequence: CASSEDQGAGAFF. Here the CDR3 DNA reads TGCGCCAGCAGTGAAGATCAGGGGGCGGGAGCTTTCTTT.

The rearrangement uses TRBV4-1 and TRBJ2-7, with D perhaps matching TRBD2 (5 bases). V was trimmed by 4 bases and J by 2 bases, leaving 18 bases between them. Germline V gene lookup returns CDR1 MGHRA and CDR2 YSYEKL. This CDR3 is 16 amino acids long. The CDR3 DNA is TGCGCCAGCAGCCCCCGCGGCGGCGGGTCCCCCTACGAGCAGTACTTC. It is translated as CASSPRGGGSPYEQYF.

On this clone: Other nucleotide sequences in the sample specify the same CDR3. J is TRBJ1-1 and V is TRBV28, with D possibly TRBD1 on 5 matching bases. CDR1 is MDHEN, CDR2 SYDVKM, per germline. Trimming removed 2 bases at V and 1 base at J, with 8 bases between. This CDR3 comprises 14 residues. CDR3 sequence reads: CASSLGGENTEAFF. DNA for the CDR3: TGTGCCAGCAGTTTAGGGGGGGAGAACACTGAAGCTTTCTTT.

On this clone itself: Other DNA sequences of this sample code for an identical CDR3. The V and J genes are TRBV27 and TRBJ2-1, with D unresolved. Germline loops: CDR1 MNHEY, CDR2 SMNVEV (reference sequence). The V and J ends lost 1 base and 0 bases respectively, with 7 bases between them. The CDR3 extends over 15 amino acids. CDR3 sequence (DNA): TGTGCCAGCAGTTTATTATGGAGCTCCTACAATGAGCAGTTCTTC. It is translated as CASSLLWSSYNEQFF.

The rearrangement joins TRBV4-1 to TRBJ1-5, with a tentative D call TRBD1 (6 bases). Germline values: CDR1 MGHRA, CDR2 YSYEKL. Trimming shortened V by 1 base and J by 9 bases, and 16 bases separated the two germline ends. The CDR3 is made up of 15 amino acids. The CDR3 spells CASSQGSGHERPQHF. CDR3 DNA: TGCGCCAGCAGCCAAGGATCGGGACATGAGCGGCCCCAGCATTTT.

The rearrangement joins TRBV6-1 to TRBJ1-1; TRBD1 agrees at 7 bases. The V segment lost 4 bases and the J segment 1 base; nucleotides outside the gene matches: 12. Germline V CDR1 and CDR2: MNHNS, SASEGT. This CDR3 comprises 17 residues. CDR3 amino acids: CASSVWQGGTTNTEAFF. CDR3 nucleotides: TGTGCCAGCAGTGTTTGGCAGGGGGGAACGACGAACACTGAAGCTTTCTTT.

This clone was recorded only once. The V call is TRBV28, the J call TRBJ2-2, with D uncertain. From germline, CDR1 is MDHEN and CDR2 SYDVKM. Trimming took 4 bases from V and 2 from J, leaving 8 bases between them. This CDR3 spans 14 amino acids. The CDR3 sequence is CASSSHGNTGELFF. The CDR3 DNA reads as TGTGCCAGCAGTTCCCATGGTAACACCGGGGAGCTGTTTTTT.

The rearrangement joins TRBV10-3 to TRBJ1-5; D call uncertain. The germline CDR1 and CDR2 sequences are ENHRY and SYGVKD. V lost 8 bases and J 0 bases, leaving 11 bases between the germline ends. The length of the CDR3 is 14 residues. CDR3 protein: CAIGPADSNQPQHF. The CDR3 DNA reads as TGTGCCATCGGGCCTGCAGATAGCAATCAGCCCCAGCATTTT.

J is TRBJ2-2 and V is TRBV5-1; D may correspond to TRBD1 or TRBD2 (5 bases each). The CDR3 spans 19 residues. Trimming cost V 4 bases and J 4 bases, with 26 bases left between them. The germline CDR1 and CDR2 sequences are SGHRS and YFSETQ. The CDR3 bases are TGCGCCAGCAGCCCAATGGGACCGCCGCGCCCAAAGGGCACCGGGGAGCTGTTTTTT. It codes for CASSPMGPPRPKGTGELFF.

The J gene is TRBJ2-1, the V gene TRBV7-9, with a possible D match to TRBD1 (6 bases). The CDR3 extends over 15 amino acids. From germline, CDR1 is SEHNR and CDR2 FQNEAQ (reference sequence). V lost 3 bases, J lost 7 bases, and 16 bases lay in between. The CDR3: CASSFFTGRGNEQFF. As DNA, the CDR3 is TGTGCCAGCAGCTTTTTCACAGGGAGAGGGAATGAGCAGTTCTTC.

This clone was counted a single time. The chain carries TRBV14 and TRBJ2-1, with 8 bases that match TRBD2. The germline V gene encodes CDR1 SGHDN and CDR2 FVKESK. This CDR3 has 18 residues. The V segment lost 0 bases and the J segment 0 bases; nucleotides outside the gene matches: 7. CDR3 residues: CASSQDLGGRSSYNEQFF. Here the CDR3 DNA reads TGTGCCAGCAGCCAAGATCTGGGCGGGAGGTCCTCCTACAATGAGCAGTTCTTC.

The V and J genes are TRBV28 and TRBJ1-3; D is uncertain. CDR1 MDHEN and CDR2 SYDVKM come from the germline V gene. The V gene lost 6 bases and the J gene lost 0 bases, with 12 bases spanning the gap. CDR3 length: 15 amino acids. DNA for the CDR3: TGTGCCAGCAGGGACGTCTTCCCCTCTGGAAACACCATATATTTT. It translates to CASRDVFPSGNTIYF.

The rearrangement links TRBV2 to TRBJ2-1, with 7 bases fitting TRBD2. The CDR3 runs 16 residues. Germline CDR1 SNHLY, CDR2 FYNNEI. The V gene end was trimmed by 10 bases and the J gene end by 0 bases; junction bases not matched to a gene: 12. The CDR3 loop is CATYLTGGSSYNEQFF. DNA of the CDR3: TGTGCCACATACCTAACGGGCGGGAGCTCCTACAATGAGCAGTTCTTC.

This chain links TRBV7-9 with TRBJ2-1; 8 nucleotides line up with TRBD2. CDR1 and CDR2 (germline): SEHNR, FQNEAQ (reference sequence). This CDR3 has 15 residues. V was clipped by 4 bases and J by 9 bases; unmatched bases: 11. This CDR3 is CASSWDQREFGEQFF. DNA for the CDR3: TGTGCCAGCAGCTGGGATCAGCGGGAGTTCGGTGAGCAGTTCTTC.

The CDR3 here is CASSIGGDNYGYTF. DNA of the CDR3: TGTGCCAGTAGTATCGGGGGCGATAACTATGGCTACACCTTC. This sequence joins TRBV19 and TRBJ1-2, with D maybe TRBD1 (6 bases). Germline CDR1 LNHDA, CDR2 SQIVND (reference sequence). The CDR3 is 14 residues long. The V gene lost 3 bases and the J gene lost 1 base, with 9 bases spanning the gap. The whole variable domain, filled in from reference TRBV19 and TRBJ1-2, reads DGGITQSPKYLFRKEGQNVTLSCEQNLNHDAMYWYRQDPGQGLRLIYYSQIVNDFQKGDIAEGYSVSREKKESFPLTVTSAQKNPTAFYLCASSIGGDNYGYTFGSGTRLTVV.

This clone has just one count. This chain joins TRBV7-9 and TRBJ2-5; TRBD2 might be the D (6 bases). The V gene's germline CDR1 is SEHNR and CDR2 FQNEAQ (reference sequence). This CDR3 contains 15 residues. Deletions cut 5 bases from V and 5 bases from J, with 18 bases between. CDR3 residues: CASSPGVSRGETQYF. The CDR3 bases are TGTGCCAGCAGCCCGGGAGTTAGTCGGGGGGAGACCCAGTACTTC.

This chain links TRBV4-1 with TRBJ1-2; no definite D call. Germline CDR1 and CDR2: MGHRA and YSYEKL. The germline V and J ends were trimmed by 0 bases and 2 bases, with 10 bases remaining between them. The CDR3 length is 15 residues. The CDR3 here is CASSQDRMTNYGYTF. CDR3 bases: TGCGCCAGCAGCCAAGACCGCATGACCAACTATGGCTACACCTTC.

The rearrangement joins TRBV9 to TRBJ2-7, with a weak D call TRBD1 (5 bases). V gave up 4 bases and J gave up 2 bases, with 13 bases separating them. The CDR3 totals 14 residues. Per the germline V gene, CDR1 is SGDLS and CDR2 is YYNGEE. The chain's CDR3 is CASSSQTVPYEQYF. CDR3 sequence (DNA): TGTGCCAGCAGCTCCCAGACAGTCCCCTACGAGCAGTACTTC.

The genes are TRBV15 and TRBJ1-1; D might be TRBD1 (5 bases). CDR1 is LNHNV and CDR2 is YYDKDF in the germline V gene (reference sequence). This CDR3 comprises 15 residues. V was shortened by 0 bases and J by 5 bases, with 13 bases between the two germline ends. The CDR3 coding sequence is TGTGCCACCAGCAGAGATGGGGGATGGGAAACTGAAGCTTTCTTT. This encodes CATSRDGGWETEAFF.